The 31 T cell receptor beta chains in this list originate from one sample, sequenced in a study of beta chain features in type 1 diabetes. What was sequenced were expressed TCRB transcripts, since all of the isolated RNA had been reverse transcribed. Generated by immunoSEQ multiplex PCR, the TCRdb table keeps only in-frame clones and is missing some. The table has roughly 100,000 clones, around 30% seen once. Their antigen targets remain unknown. Study findings and constraints: TCRB CDR3s were moderately but significantly shorter in Type 1 diabetes patients in all four CD4+ subsets.

Sequenced: central memory CD4+ T cells from blood. Source of these receptors: a woman aged 18-30 years with type 1 diabetes.

The chain is built from TRBV6-1 and TRBJ1-5; the D is unclear. The V gene's germline CDR1 is MNHNS and CDR2 SASEGT. CDR3 length: 15 residues. Trimming pared 3 bases from V and 4 bases from J, leaving 13 bases between. Here the CDR3 DNA reads TGTGCCAGCAGTGAGGCGGCCGGGAATAATCAGCCCCAGCATTTT. Translation gives CASSEAAGNNQPQHF.

The V gene is TRBV15, the J gene TRBJ1-1; a possible D gene is TRBD1 (6 bases). Germline-derived CDR1 and CDR2 are LNHNV and YYDKDF (reference sequence). The CDR3 totals 14 residues. The germline V and J ends were trimmed by 0 bases and 7 bases, with 12 bases remaining between them. The CDR3: CATSRDRQANEAFF. As DNA, the CDR3 is TGTGCCACCAGCAGAGATCGACAGGCTAATGAAGCTTTCTTT.

The chain employs TRBV30 and TRBJ1-5, with TRBD1 matching over 7 bases. The ends lost 5 bases at V and 7 bases at J; junction bases unmatched: 8. Germline CDR1 and CDR2: GTSNPN and SVGIG (reference sequence). The CDR3 contains 13 residues. In nucleotides, the CDR3 is TGTGCCTGGGAACAGGGGTTTGGACAGCCCCAGCATTTT. Encoded protein: CAWEQGFGQPQHF.

The V and J genes are TRBV19 and TRBJ1-2; weak D call: TRBD1 (5 bases). The germline V gene has CDR1 LNHDA and CDR2 SQIVND (reference sequence). V was pared by 7 bases and J by 2 bases, with 14 bases between. This CDR3 has 14 amino acids. In DNA form, the CDR3 reads TGTGCCAGTACCCAAACAGGTCCAAACTATGGCTACACCTTC. This codes for CASTQTGPNYGYTF.

DNA of the CDR3: TGTGCCAGCAGTACGGGACAGGGGGCGGGGGAGACCCAGTACTTC. It translates to CASSTGQGAGETQYF. This rearrangement joins TRBV6-6 to TRBJ2-5; 12 bases agree with TRBD1. Per the germline V gene, CDR1 is MNHNY and CDR2 is SVGAGI (reference sequence). This CDR3 has 15 residues. Trimming at V came to 5 bases and at J to 5 bases, leaving 6 bases not matched to a gene.

CDR3 sequence: CASSPRTGEGNTIYF. CDR3 coding DNA: TGTGCCAGCAGCCCCCGGACAGGGGAAGGAAACACCATATATTTT. V usage is TRBV7-2 and J usage is TRBJ1-3; 9 nucleotides align to TRBD1. Germline lookup yields CDR1 SGHTA and CDR2 FQGNSA. V lost 5 bases and J lost 4; bases outside the gene matches: 6. The CDR3 is made up of 15 amino acids.

V is TRBV6-5 and J is TRBJ1-2, with D possibly being TRBD1 (5 bases). V lost 2 bases, J lost 2 bases, and 9 bases lay in between. Germline V gives CDR1 MNHEY, CDR2 SVGAGI. The CDR3 is 14 residues long. CDR3 protein: CASSYDSANYGYTF. For the CDR3, the DNA is TGTGCCAGCAGTTACGACAGCGCGAACTATGGCTACACCTTC.

Regarding this clone: Other DNA sequences in this sample translate to the same CDR3. The chain is built from TRBV5-1 and TRBJ2-5, with 8 bases identical to TRBD2. The CDR3 extends over 14 amino acids. The ends lost 4 bases at V and 5 bases at J; junction bases unmatched: 7. Per the germline V gene, CDR1 is SGHRS and CDR2 is YFSETQ. In nucleotides, the CDR3 is TGCGCCAGCAGCCTGGGACTAGACCGCGAGACCCAGTACTTC. It specifies CASSLGLDRETQYF.

V and J are TRBV30 and TRBJ1-5; D is unclear. CDR1 and CDR2 from the germline V gene are GTSNPN and SVGIG (reference sequence). CDR3 size: 13 residues. V was clipped by 2 bases and J by 2 bases, with 7 bases between them. CDR3 region: CAWSTLGNQPQHF. CDR3 in DNA: TGTGCCTGGAGTACTCTAGGCAATCAGCCCCAGCATTTT.

This clone was detected ten times or more. This specimen includes other DNA sequences encoding the same CDR3. The CDR3 loop reads CASSPGQGAEKLFF. For the CDR3, the DNA is TGTGCCAGCTCACCCGGACAGGGGGCTGAAAAACTGTTTTTT. The chain employs TRBV18 and TRBJ1-4; 11 nucleotides match TRBD1. Germline V gene lookup returns CDR1 KGHSH and CDR2 LQKENI. The V gene end was trimmed by 3 bases and the J gene end by 7 bases; junction bases not matched to a gene: 1. The CDR3 runs to 14 residues.

This chain links TRBV29-1 with TRBJ2-5; tentatively, D is TRBD1 (5 bases). V lost 6 bases and J 2 bases, leaving 10 bases between the germline ends. Germline CDR1 reads SQVTM; CDR2 reads ANQGSEA. The CDR3 is 12 amino acids. The CDR3 reads CSVRALQETQYF. Written as DNA, the CDR3 is TGCAGCGTCAGGGCCCTTCAAGAGACCCAGTACTTC.

The gene calls are TRBV19 and TRBJ1-1; D is possibly TRBD1 (6 bases). Trimming took 10 bases from V and 6 from J, leaving 18 bases between them. The CDR3 runs to 13 residues. Germline-derived CDR1 and CDR2 are LNHDA and SQIVND (reference sequence). The CDR3 DNA is TGTGCCACCCAAGGGCAGGGGAGGGCTGAAGCTTTCTTT. This codes for CATQGQGRAEAFF.

V is TRBV11-2 and J is TRBJ2-7, with TRBD1 matching 8 bases. Germline assignment: CDR1 SGHAT and CDR2 FQNNGV. With 3 bases clipped from V and 2 bases from J, the junction kept 3 bases outside the gene matches. The CDR3 runs to 14 residues. This chain's CDR3 is CASSFRTGTYEQYV. For the CDR3, the DNA is TGTGCCAGCAGCTTTAGGACAGGGACCTACGAGCAGTACGTC.

V and J are TRBV7-9 and TRBJ1-2; D gene ambiguous. Trimming shortened V by 0 bases and J by 9 bases, and 17 bases separated the two germline ends. CDR3 length: 15 amino acids. Germline V gene lookup returns CDR1 SEHNR and CDR2 FQNEAQ (reference sequence). This chain's CDR3 is CASSLAGFNGRSYTF. For the CDR3, the DNA is TGTGCCAGCAGCTTAGCGGGGTTCAATGGGAGGAGCTACACCTTC.

This clone has more than one count but fewer than ten. J is TRBJ2-1 and V is TRBV7-3, with 15 bases aligning to TRBD2. Germline CDR1 is SGHTA and CDR2 is FQGTGA. The CDR3 consists of 17 residues. With V trimmed by 4 bases and J by 6 bases, 7 bases remained unmatched. The CDR3 nucleotides read TGTGCCAGCAGCTATCGGACTAGCGGGAGGGCCTCCAATGAGCAGTTCTTC. Residues: CASSYRTSGRASNEQFF.

This chain links TRBV28 with TRBJ1-1; unclear D gene. CDR3 size: 14 residues. The germline V gene encodes CDR1 MDHEN and CDR2 SYDVKM. The CDR3 coding sequence is TGTGCGATACTCAAGGACTTAGTGAACACTGAAGCTTTCTTT. This gives the protein CAILKDLVNTEAFF.

This chain connects TRBV29-1 to TRBJ1-1; 10 nucleotides agree with TRBD1. Germline CDR1 SQVTM, CDR2 ANQGSEA. The ends lost 4 bases at V and 1 base at J; junction bases unmatched: 6. The CDR3 loop spans 15 amino acids. The DNA of the CDR3 is TGCAGCGTTGGCGGGGACAGGGGAAGGAACACTGAAGCTTTCTTT. This translates into CSVGGDRGRNTEAFF.

The chain joins TRBV4-1 to TRBJ1-2, with D perhaps matching TRBD1 (6 bases). Trimming took off 2 bases at V and 2 bases at J, with 9 bases between the two ends. CDR3 length equals 14 residues. Germline CDR1 MGHRA, CDR2 YSYEKL. This chain's CDR3 is CASSQRQANYGYTF. The CDR3 DNA reads TGCGCCAGCAGCCAAAGACAGGCCAACTATGGCTACACCTTC.

The chain links TRBV6-6 to TRBJ1-5; D call uncertain. V shed 5 bases and J shed 5 bases, with 7 bases lying between them. Germline V gene lookup returns CDR1 MNHNY and CDR2 SVGAGI (reference sequence). The CDR3 covers 12 residues. Here the CDR3 DNA reads TGTGCCAGCAGTCCCCTCTATCAGCCCCAGCATTTT. Translation gives CASSPLYQPQHF.

This clone appeared a few times. This rearrangement joins TRBV5-1 to TRBJ1-1; 7 nucleotides match TRBD1. The CDR3 spans 13 residues. Germline V gives CDR1 SGHRS, CDR2 YFSETQ. V lost 4 bases to trimming and J lost 5 bases; unmatched junction nucleotides: 5. The CDR3 DNA reads TGCGCCAGCAGCGAGACAGGGAGGACTGAAGCTTTCTTT. Translation: CASSETGRTEAFF.

This chain links TRBV9 with TRBJ1-3; D is possibly TRBD1 (5 bases). V was cut by 4 bases and J by 0 bases, with 14 bases left in between. Germline V gene lookup returns CDR1 SGDLS and CDR2 YYNGEE. There are 16 residues in the CDR3. CDR3 protein: CASSPGLLNSGNTIYF. The CDR3 DNA reads as TGTGCCAGCAGCCCGGGACTCCTTAACTCTGGAAACACCATATATTTT. The entire variable domain, with the rest obtained from reference TRBV9 and TRBJ1-3, is as follows: DSGVTQTPKHLITATGQRVTLRCSPRSGDLSVYWYQQSLDQGLQFLIQYYNGEERAKGNILERFSAQQFPDLHSELNLSSLELGDSALYFCASSPGLLNSGNTIYFGEGSWLTVV.

DNA of the CDR3: TGTGCCAGTAGGAACCTAGCGGGAGGGAATGAGCAGTTCTTC. This translates into CASRNLAGGNEQFF. The chain recombines TRBV19 with TRBJ2-1; TRBD2 matches 12 bases. V trimming: 6 bases; J trimming: 7 bases; junction bases outside the gene matches: 4. Germline lookup yields CDR1 LNHDA and CDR2 SQIVND (reference sequence). The CDR3 consists of 14 residues.

This clone was detected only a few times. The chain employs TRBV23-1 and TRBJ2-1; D unresolved. TRBV23-1 falls under the ORF class, with uncertain function. The CDR3 runs to 17 residues. The germline V and J ends were trimmed by 3 bases and 0 bases, with 15 bases remaining between them. CDR3 coding DNA: TGCGCCAGCAGTCACACGCCCCGCTTACTCTCCTACAATGAGCAGTTCTTC. It translates to CASSHTPRLLSYNEQFF.

This clone was observed a few times. The chain is built from TRBV4-3 and TRBJ2-1; TRBD2 matches 9 bases. The CDR3 has 17 residues. Trimming removed 1 base from V and 2 bases from J; junction bases left unmatched: 6. Germline assignment: CDR1 LGHNA and CDR2 YSLEER. The CDR3: CASSQGTGTSPYNEQFF. CDR3 DNA: TGCGCCAGCAGCCAAGGAACCGGGACTAGCCCCTACAATGAGCAGTTCTTC.

This clone was counted a few times. The chain carries TRBV28 and TRBJ1-1, with D possibly TRBD1 on 6 matching bases. Trimming shortened V by 5 bases and J by 2 bases, and 12 bases separated the two germline ends. The CDR3 is 14 residues long. Looked up from germline, CDR1 is MDHEN and CDR2 is SYDVKM. The CDR3 nucleotides read TGTGCCAGCAGTGGTTGGACAGTAAACACTGAAGCTTTCTTT. Translated, it gives CASSGWTVNTEAFF.

This rearrangement joins TRBV11-2 to TRBJ1-2; D is uncertain. Germline values: CDR1 SGHAT, CDR2 FQNNGV. V lost 4 bases and J lost 3, with 9 bases in between. There are 13 residues in the CDR3. DNA of the CDR3: TGTGCCAGCAGCTCGCCACGGGACTATGGCTACACCTTC. Translating gives CASSSPRDYGYTF.

In DNA, the CDR3 is TGTGCCTCCACGGGGGTCGTGAACACCGGGGAGCTGTTTTTT. This sequence encodes CASTGVVNTGELFF. V usage is TRBV30 and J usage is TRBJ2-2; possibly TRBD2 for D (6 bases). The CDR3 sequence is 14 residues long. Germline-derived CDR1 and CDR2 are GTSNPN and SVGIG (reference sequence). Deletions cut 7 bases from V and 1 base from J, with 13 bases between.

The chain recombines TRBV10-3 with TRBJ1-4; 7 bases match TRBD1. The germline CDR1 and CDR2 sequences are ENHRY and SYGVKD. The CDR3 totals 16 residues. J was trimmed by 8 bases and V by 3 bases; bases with no gene match: 12. The CDR3 spells CAISENPGQLKEKLFF. CDR3 nucleotide sequence: TGTGCCATCAGTGAAAACCCGGGACAGCTTAAGGAAAAACTGTTTTTT.

This chain uses TRBV10-3 with TRBJ1-5; weak D call: TRBD1 (5 bases). With 4 bases removed from V and 4 bases from J, the gap between germline ends came to 5 bases. Per germline, CDR1 ENHRY and CDR2 SYGVKD. CDR3 size: 12 residues. CDR3 coding DNA: TGTGCCATCAGTGGACAGAATCAGCCCCAGCATTTT. Translation: CAISGQNQPQHF.

CDR3 amino acids: CASSETGGTEAFF. The CDR3 nucleotides are TGCGCCAGCAGCGAAACAGGGGGCACTGAAGCTTTCTTT. This chain connects TRBV5-1 to TRBJ1-1; 8 positions agree with TRBD1. The trim removed 4 bases at V and 4 bases at J, leaving 3 bases unmatched. The length of the CDR3 is 13 residues. The V gene's germline CDR1 is SGHRS and CDR2 YFSETQ.

V gene TRBV6-1 combines with J gene TRBJ1-5; D remains unclear. Per germline, CDR1 MNHNS and CDR2 SASEGT. The V and J ends lost 7 bases and 0 bases respectively, with 7 bases between them. The CDR3 has 13 amino acids. The CDR3 sequence: CASTQNSNQPQHF. CDR3 coding DNA: TGTGCCAGCACTCAGAATAGCAATCAGCCCCAGCATTTT.